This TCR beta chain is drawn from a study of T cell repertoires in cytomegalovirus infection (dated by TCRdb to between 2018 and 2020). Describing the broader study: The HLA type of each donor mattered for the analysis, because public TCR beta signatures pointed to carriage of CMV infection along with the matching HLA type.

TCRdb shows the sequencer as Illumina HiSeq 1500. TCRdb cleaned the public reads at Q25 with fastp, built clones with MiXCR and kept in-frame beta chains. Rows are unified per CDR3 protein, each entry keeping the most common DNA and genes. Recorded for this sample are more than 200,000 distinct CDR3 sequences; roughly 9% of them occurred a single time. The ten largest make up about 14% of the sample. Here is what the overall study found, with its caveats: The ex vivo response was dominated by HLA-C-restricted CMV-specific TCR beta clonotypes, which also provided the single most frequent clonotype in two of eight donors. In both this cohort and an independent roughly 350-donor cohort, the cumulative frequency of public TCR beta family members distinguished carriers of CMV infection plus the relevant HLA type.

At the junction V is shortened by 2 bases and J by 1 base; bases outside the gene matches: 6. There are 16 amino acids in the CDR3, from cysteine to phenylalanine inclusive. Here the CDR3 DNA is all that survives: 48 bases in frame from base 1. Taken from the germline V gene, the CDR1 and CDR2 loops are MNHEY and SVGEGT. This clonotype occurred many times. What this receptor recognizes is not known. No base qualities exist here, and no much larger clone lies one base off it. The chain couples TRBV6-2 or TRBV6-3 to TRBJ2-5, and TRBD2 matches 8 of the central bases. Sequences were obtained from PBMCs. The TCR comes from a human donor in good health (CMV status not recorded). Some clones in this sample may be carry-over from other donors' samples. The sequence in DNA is TGTGCCAGCAGTTACCCTTTAGCGGGGTTCCAAGAGACCCAGTACTTC. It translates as CASSYPLAGFQETQYF.